The 21 T cell receptor beta chains reported below all come from one sample, sequenced in a study of T cells in women clearing cervical HPV infection (dated by TCRdb to about 2018). Library prep was done by the immunoSEQ multiplex PCR assay. TCRdb limited this immuneACCESS table to in-frame rearrangements with V and J called. A share of clones is missing; checked studies link under half to unresolved V genes, and the rest is unexplained. This specimen's table enumerates around 39,000 clones. Roughly 6% of the sample comes from the top ten. Material for sequencing was blood buffy coat. The receptors here all came from a woman between 18 and 70 years old with a cervical HPV16 infection that either progressed to CIN3+ or cleared (not recorded which).

A remark on this clone: Read coverage stops 3 residues before the CDR3 terminus; the germline J gene supplies the remainder. The chain uses TRBV18 and TRBJ1-1, with D maybe TRBD1 (5 bases). Trimming left V 4 bases short and J 1 base short, with 7 bases between. Germline V lookup: CDR1 KGHSH, CDR2 LQKENI. The CDR3 extends over 13 amino acids. The CDR3 sequence: CASSHGQNTEAFF. The DNA read from the CDR3 is TGTGCCAGCTCACATGGACAGAACACTGAA.

With respect to this clone: From the germline J gene comes the end of the CDR3, since the read stops 3 residues before it. V and J are TRBV29-1 and TRBJ1-1; the D is unclear. V lost 6 bases and J lost 6, with 14 bases in between. CDR1 and CDR2 (germline): SQVTM, ANQGSEA. This CDR3 region has 12 residues. CDR3 DNA (partial): TGCAGCGTCGTCGACGAAAGGGCTGAA. Its translation: CSVVDERAE. The whole CDR3 protein reads CSVVDERAEAFF.

As for this clone: The DNA ends 3 residues before the CDR3 does, and the rest of the CDR3 is filled in from the germline J gene. The chain employs TRBV29-1 and TRBJ2-3; a weak D match, TRBD1 (6 bases). The germline gives CDR1 SQVTM, CDR2 ANQGSEA. This CDR3 has 14 residues. V lost 7 bases, J lost 4 bases, and 18 bases lay in between. The CDR3 DNA, read in part, is TGCAGCGGACGGTTATTGGACAGCCCAGATACG. Translated, it gives CSGRLLDSPDT. The entire CDR3 sequence reads CSGRLLDSPDTQYF.

Regarding this clone: The sequenced fragment ends 3 residues before the CDR3 boundary, so the rest is inferred from the germline J gene. The chain combines TRBV5-1 with TRBJ2-1, with 11 bases matching TRBD2. V trimming: 1 base; J trimming: 2 bases; junction bases outside the gene matches: 2. The CDR3 is made up of 16 amino acids. CDR1 SGHRS and CDR2 YFSETQ come from the germline V gene. CDR3 protein: CASSLPGLAAYNEQFF. CDR3 DNA, as far as it was read: TGCGCCAGCAGCTTGCCGGGACTAGCGGCCTACAATGAG.

Note on this clone: The sequence runs out 3 residues before the end of the CDR3; the remainder is reconstructed from the germline J gene. This chain connects TRBV2 to TRBJ1-5; D is perhaps TRBD1 (5 bases). Germline V gene data show CDR1 as SNHLY and CDR2 as FYNNEI. V lost 4 bases to trimming and J lost 2 bases, with 9 bases between them. This CDR3 comprises 14 residues. The chain's CDR3 is CASSVRGGNQPQHF. The CDR3 DNA, read in part, is TGTGCCAGCAGTGTAAGGGGCGGCAATCAGCCC.

Note on this clone: The DNA ends 3 residues before the CDR3 does, and the rest of the CDR3 is filled in from the germline J gene. V usage is TRBV29-1 and J usage is TRBJ2-1; 10 bases are shared with TRBD2. CDR3 length: 15 amino acids. V was pared by 4 bases and J by 2 bases, with 5 bases of the junction left unmatched. CDR1 is SQVTM and CDR2 is ANQGSEA in the germline V gene. This CDR3 is CSVASGRAPYNEQFF. The sequenced part of the CDR3 DNA is TGCAGCGTTGCGAGCGGGAGGGCCCCCTACAATGAG.

To note about this clone: The CDR3 is cut off 3 residues early in the read; its end comes from the germline J gene. The chain is built from TRBV2 and TRBJ2-2; 9 nucleotides match TRBD1. This CDR3 region has 17 residues. CDR1 SNHLY and CDR2 FYNNEI come from the germline V gene. Unmatched junction bases numbered 9, after V lost 4 bases and J lost 3 bases. CDR3 DNA, as far as it was read: TGTGCCAGCAGTGTACGACAGGGGGGATTAGACACCGGGGAG. Its protein is CASSVRQGGLDTGE. From start to end, the CDR3 is CASSVRQGGLDTGELFF. The full variable domain, in which reference TRBV2 and TRBJ2-2 provide the parts outside the CDR3, is EPEVTQTPSHQVTQMGQEVILRCVPISNHLYFYWYRQILGQKVEFLVSFYNNEISEKSEIFDDQFSVERPDGSNFTLKIRSTKLEDSAMYFCASSVRQGGLDTGELFFGEGSRLTVL.

Regarding this clone: The read ends 3 residues shy of where the CDR3 ends; the end is completed using the germline J gene. V is TRBV29-1 and J is TRBJ2-3, with 7 bases matching TRBD1. In germline, CDR1 is SQVTM, CDR2 ANQGSEA. V lost 7 bases, J lost 8 bases, and 12 bases stayed unmatched. The CDR3 has 13 amino acids. The CDR3 reads CSAAPNRDSTQYF. The DNA read from the CDR3 is TGCAGCGCCGCCCCCAACAGGGACAGTACG.

On this clone: The CDR3 is cut off 3 residues early in the read; its end comes from the germline J gene. V and J are TRBV24-1 and TRBJ2-3; 11 nucleotides agree with TRBD2. The germline gives CDR1 KGHDR, CDR2 SFDVKD. Trimming removed 9 bases from V and 1 base from J; junction bases left unmatched: 5. The CDR3 totals 15 residues. The sequenced CDR3 bases are TGTGCCACCTCCACTAGCGGGGGAGGCACAGATACG. This sequence encodes CATSTSGGGTDT. The CDR3 reads in full as CATSTSGGGTDTQYF.

Notes on this clone: The DNA ends 3 residues before the CDR3 does, and the rest of the CDR3 is filled in from the germline J gene. The chain has TRBV18 and TRBJ1-1; D gene uncertain. This CDR3 comprises 15 residues. Germline CDR1 is KGHSH and CDR2 is LQKENI. V was trimmed by 0 bases and J by 1 base, leaving 9 bases between them. This CDR3 is CASSPPDPGNTEAFF. The part of the CDR3 DNA that was read is TGTGCCAGCTCACCACCGGATCCGGGGAACACTGAA.

About this clone itself: Read data end 3 residues before the CDR3 end; the end is taken from the germline J gene. This sequence joins TRBV2 and TRBJ1-6; 8 nucleotides agree with TRBD1. The CDR3 loop spans 14 amino acids. Trimming took 6 bases from V and 10 from J; bases not matched to a gene: 8. CDR1 is SNHLY and CDR2 is FYNNEI in the germline V gene. CDR3 DNA (partial): TGTGCCAGCAGCCTGGACAGGGCGAGGTCACCC. It yields the protein CASSLDRARSP. The entire CDR3 is CASSLDRARSPLHF.

A note on this clone: The DNA ends 3 residues before the CDR3 does, and the rest of the CDR3 is filled in from the germline J gene. This chain uses TRBV20-1 with TRBJ2-3, with no clear D. The CDR3 sequence is 12 residues long. Between the trimmed V and J ends, which lost 3 bases and 2 bases, there was a span of 6 bases. CDR1 DFQATT and CDR2 SNEGSKA come from the germline V gene (reference sequence). CDR3 region: CSASGLTDTQYF. Incomplete CDR3 DNA: TGCAGTGCTAGTGGGCTCACAGATACG.

Comment on this clone: The CDR3 extends 3 residues past the end of the read, so its final part is completed from the germline J gene. The rearrangement links TRBV7-8 to TRBJ1-1, with a tentative D call TRBD1 (5 bases). The CDR3 runs to 12 residues. V was pared by 5 bases and J by 7 bases, with 11 bases between. Germline CDR1 and CDR2: SGHVS and FQNEAQ. The CDR3 loop reads CASSPWGVEAFF. The CDR3 bases that were read are TGTGCCAGCAGCCCATGGGGGGTTGAA.

Comments on this clone: The read halts 3 residues ahead of the CDR3 end, with the missing end drawn from the germline J gene. The chain recombines TRBV9 with TRBJ2-3; D gene uncertain. The CDR3 covers 14 residues. CDR1 SGDLS and CDR2 YYNGEE come from the germline V gene. V was shortened by 3 bases and J by 6 bases, with 14 bases between the two germline ends. The sequenced CDR3 bases are TGTGCCAGCAGCGGACTGGCTTCTGGGGATACG. As protein: CASSGLASGDT. The entire CDR3 is CASSGLASGDTQYF.

In the case of this clone: Read sequence stops 3 residues before the CDR3 end, and the germline J gene provides the missing end. V and J are TRBV20-1 and TRBJ2-5, with 10 bases lining up with TRBD2. CDR1 is DFQATT and CDR2 is SNEGSKA in the germline V gene (reference sequence). V lost 2 bases and J lost 0; bases outside the gene matches: 9. CDR3 size: 17 residues. CDR3 sequence: CSARLAGAPVNQETQYF. The CDR3 DNA, read in part, is TGCAGTGCTAGACTAGCGGGAGCCCCAGTGAACCAAGAGACC.

The CDR3 bases that were read are TGTGCCAGTAGTATAGCGGGGGGGGCCTATGGC. Amino acids: CASSIAGGAYG. The full CDR3 is CASSIAGGAYGYTF. The chain combines TRBV19 with TRBJ1-2; D is possibly TRBD1 (6 bases). The CDR3 extends 3 residues past the end of the read, so its final part is completed from the germline J gene. CDR1 is LNHDA and CDR2 is SQIVND in the germline V gene (reference sequence). CDR3 size: 14 residues. Trimming pared 1 base from V and 4 bases from J, leaving 10 bases between.

In regard to this clone: The read ends 3 residues shy of where the CDR3 ends; the end is completed using the germline J gene. This rearrangement joins TRBV29-1 to TRBJ2-6; TRBD2 might be the D (7 bases). Per the germline V gene, CDR1 is SQVTM and CDR2 is ANQGSEA. The CDR3 totals 14 residues. Trimming left V 6 bases short and J 4 bases short, with 13 bases between. CDR3 sequence: CSVGGHSGANVLTF. Incomplete CDR3 DNA: TGCAGCGTCGGGGGGCACTCCGGGGCCAACGTC. Looking up the rest from reference TRBV29-1 and TRBJ2-6 gives the full variable domain: SAVISQKPSRDICQRGTSLTIQCQVDSQVTMMFWYRQQPGQSLTLIATANQGSEATYESGFVIDKFPISRPNLTFSTLTVSNMSPEDSSIYLCSVGGHSGANVLTFGAGSRLTVL.

With respect to this clone: Sequencing ends 3 residues short of the CDR3 end; the germline J gene provides the rest. The chain recombines TRBV5-4 with TRBJ2-5; weak D call: TRBD1 (6 bases). The germline CDR1 and CDR2 sequences are SGHNT and YYREEE (reference sequence). The V end lost 4 bases, the J end lost 2 bases, and 12 bases lay between the germline ends. This CDR3 contains 14 residues. The sequenced CDR3 bases are TGTGCCAGCAGCCCACCGACAGGACAAGAGACC. Its protein is CASSPPTGQET. In full, the CDR3 reads CASSPPTGQETQYF.

Note on this clone: The read finishes 3 residues shy of the CDR3 end, and the germline J gene is used to complete it. The genes are TRBV19 and TRBJ2-5, with TRBD1 matching over 7 bases. The germline V gene encodes CDR1 LNHDA and CDR2 SQIVND (reference sequence). This CDR3 has 13 residues. V trimming: 3 bases; J trimming: 7 bases; junction bases outside the gene matches: 5. Here the CDR3 reads CASSIDRVGTQYF. The sequenced CDR3 bases are TGTGCCAGTAGTATTGACAGGGTGGGGACC.

On this clone: From the germline J gene comes the end of the CDR3, since the read stops 3 residues before it. This chain links TRBV13 with TRBJ2-3; 8 bases are shared with TRBD2. Losses at the gene ends were 5 bases for V and 3 bases for J; bases not matched to a gene: 7. There are 15 residues in the CDR3. Per germline, CDR1 PRHDT and CDR2 FYEKMQ (reference sequence). CDR3 residues: CASSVRLARTDTQYF. The DNA read from the CDR3 is TGTGCCAGCAGCGTCCGACTAGCGAGGACAGATACG.

As to this clone: The read finishes 3 residues shy of the CDR3 end, and the germline J gene is used to complete it. This rearrangement joins TRBV20-1 to TRBJ2-5; 12 bases match TRBD2. The germline V gene has CDR1 DFQATT and CDR2 SNEGSKA (reference sequence). This CDR3 region has 17 residues. The CDR3 sequence is CSARDPSGRADADTQYF. The sequenced part of the CDR3 DNA is TGCAGTGCTAGAGATCCTAGCGGGAGGGCGGACGCAGATACC.